The 22 T cell receptor beta chains in this list originate from one sample, sequenced in a study of T cell repertoires in cytomegalovirus infection. TCRdb fed the reads into MiXCR, producing one record per CDR3 protein. Of 300,000 to 400,000 distinct CDR3 sequences in the sample, around a sixth are singletons; the top ten hold approximately 8%. The specimen sequenced was PBMCs. Source of these receptors: a human donor in good health (CMV status not recorded). Some clones in this sample may be carry-over from other donors' samples.

The chain has TRBV14 and TRBJ2-2; D is undetermined. This CDR3 region has 14 residues. Per germline, CDR1 SGHDN and CDR2 FVKESK. V was shortened by 0 bases and J by 4 bases, with 6 bases between the two germline ends. This chain's CDR3 is CASSQDWVTGELFF. The CDR3 DNA sequence: TGTGCCAGCAGCCAAGACTGGGTCACCGGGGAGCTGTTTTTT.

There are many counts of this clonotype. This chain connects TRBV7-7 to TRBJ2-3; D is possibly TRBD2 (5 bases). V lost 5 bases to trimming and J lost 4 bases, with 16 bases between them. This CDR3 comprises 15 residues. Germline V gene lookup returns CDR1 SSHAT and CDR2 FNYEAQ (reference sequence). The CDR3 DNA follows: TGTGCCAGCAGCCCCAGCGGAACAGAGGCAGATACGCAGTATTTT. Translation gives CASSPSGTEADTQYF.

The chain combines TRBV11-2 with TRBJ2-5, with 16 bases fitting TRBD2. CDR1 is SGHAT, CDR2 FQNNGV, per germline. V was clipped by 4 bases and J by 5 bases; unmatched bases: 7. The CDR3 extends over 17 amino acids. The chain's CDR3 is CASSSGLAGGEGETQYF. CDR3 DNA sequence: TGTGCCAGCAGCTCGGGACTAGCGGGAGGGGAAGGCGAGACCCAGTACTTC.

V usage is TRBV5-4 and J usage is TRBJ2-5; 8 nucleotides align to TRBD2. This CDR3 region has 14 residues. Germline values: CDR1 SGHNT, CDR2 YYREEE (reference sequence). Trimming removed 1 base from V and 4 bases from J; junction bases left unmatched: 3. The CDR3 reads CASSLYSGAETQYF. CDR3 in DNA: TGTGCCAGCAGCTTGTATAGCGGGGCAGAGACCCAGTACTTC.

The rearrangement links TRBV25-1 to TRBJ2-1; D not resolved. Trimming removed 6 bases from V and 5 bases from J, with 5 bases in between. The CDR3 has 11 amino acids. The germline V gene encodes CDR1 MGHDK and CDR2 SYGVNS. CDR3 sequence: CASRENNEQFF. CDR3 DNA: TGTGCCAGCAGGGAGAACAATGAGCAGTTCTTC.

The chain carries TRBV7-9 and TRBJ2-2; TRBD1 might be the D (5 bases). Deletions cut 2 bases from V and 0 bases from J, with 7 bases between. The CDR3 runs 15 residues. Germline lookup yields CDR1 SEHNR and CDR2 FQNEAQ (reference sequence). The CDR3 region is CASSLLTANTGELFF. Written as DNA, the CDR3 is TGTGCCAGCAGCTTACTGACAGCGAACACCGGGGAGCTGTTTTTT.

This clonotype has only a few counts. The chain combines TRBV20-1 with TRBJ1-2, with 7 bases matching TRBD1. V lost 5 bases to trimming and J lost 2 bases; unmatched junction nucleotides: 5. Per the germline V gene, CDR1 is DFQATT and CDR2 is SNEGSKA (reference sequence). The CDR3 is 13 amino acids. This CDR3 is CSAGGTANYGYTF. The DNA for the CDR3 is TGCAGTGCTGGTGGGACAGCCAACTATGGCTACACCTTC.

The rearrangement joins TRBV7-6 to TRBJ2-1; perhaps TRBD1 as D (5 bases). The V end was cut by 1 base, the J end by 3 bases, with 10 bases between. From germline, CDR1 is SGHVS and CDR2 FNYEAQ. This CDR3 is built from 15 residues. Written as DNA, the CDR3 is TGTGCCAGCAGCTTAGGGACACCAGGCTACAATGAGCAGTTCTTC. Translating it yields CASSLGTPGYNEQFF.

This clonotype came up a few times. V is TRBV19 and J is TRBJ2-2; D remains ambiguous. The CDR3 has 13 amino acids. Germline loops: CDR1 LNHDA, CDR2 SQIVND (reference sequence). The V and J ends lost 3 bases and 6 bases respectively, with 8 bases between them. CDR3 sequence: CASSITSSGELFF. CDR3 DNA sequence: TGTGCCAGTAGTATCACGAGTTCCGGGGAGCTGTTTTTT.

The chain uses TRBV28 and TRBJ1-1, with a weak D call TRBD1 (6 bases). CDR1 and CDR2 (germline): MDHEN, SYDVKM. The CDR3 contains 15 residues. Trimming removed 6 bases at V and 0 bases at J, with 14 bases between. The DNA of the CDR3 is TGTGCCAGCAGCGTTATGGGGGCGGTGAACACTGAAGCTTTCTTT. Protein product: CASSVMGAVNTEAFF.

This clonotype came up many times. This chain links TRBV7-2 with TRBJ2-2; the D is unclear. Germline-derived CDR1 and CDR2 are SGHTA and FQGNSA. The CDR3 runs 15 residues. The germline V and J ends were trimmed by 0 bases and 4 bases, with 9 bases remaining between them. The CDR3 bases are TGTGCCAGCAGCTTAGCGCGGATGGCCACCGGGGAGCTGTTTTTT. This gives the protein CASSLARMATGELFF. The whole variable domain, filled in from reference TRBV7-2 and TRBJ2-2, reads GAGVSQSPSNKVTEKGKDVELRCDPISGHTALYWYRQSLGQGLEFLIYFQGNSAPDKSGLPSDRFSAERTGGSVSTLTIQRTQQEDSAVYLCASSLARMATGELFFGEGSRLTVL.

The chain links TRBV7-6 to TRBJ1-1; 8 bases are shared with TRBD1. V gave up 5 bases and J gave up 0 bases; unmatched junction bases: 17. Germline CDR1 reads SGHVS; CDR2 reads FNYEAQ. The CDR3 runs to 19 residues. The chain's CDR3 is CASSVSFRGYRGMNTEAFF. DNA for the CDR3: TGTGCCAGCAGCGTAAGTTTCAGGGGGTACAGGGGGATGAACACTGAAGCTTTCTTT.

This clonotype was seen at least ten times. This chain uses TRBV7-6 with TRBJ1-4; D is uncertain. Trimming pared 2 bases from V and 0 bases from J, leaving 25 bases between. This CDR3 comprises 21 residues. From germline, CDR1 is SGHVS and CDR2 FNYEAQ. The DNA for the CDR3 is TGTGCCAGCAGCTTATATAGGCCCGGGGTCGGGCGAGCTACAACTAATGAAAAACTGTTTTTT. Translation gives CASSLYRPGVGRATTNEKLFF.

This clonotype was detected ten times or more. V is TRBV7-2 and J is TRBJ2-7; 7 nucleotides agree with TRBD2. CDR1 is SGHTA, CDR2 FQGNSA, per germline. The CDR3 runs 14 residues. The trim removed 1 base at V and 2 bases at J, leaving 2 bases unmatched. The CDR3 loop is CASSLERGPYEQYF. The CDR3 DNA follows: TGTGCCAGCAGCTTAGAGCGGGGCCCCTACGAGCAGTACTTC.

V is TRBV7-9 and J is TRBJ2-3; D is possibly TRBD1 (6 bases). Germline lookup yields CDR1 SEHNR and CDR2 FQNEAQ (reference sequence). V lost 5 bases to trimming and J lost 3 bases, with 12 bases between them. The CDR3 sequence is 14 residues long. The DNA for the CDR3 is TGTGCCAGCAGCCGGGCGGACAGTACAGATACGCAGTATTTT. Protein sequence: CASSRADSTDTQYF.

This clonotype was observed at least ten times. The chain combines TRBV7-2 with TRBJ2-1, with TRBD2 matching 9 bases. Trimming cost V 0 bases and J 8 bases; bases outside gene matches: 14. The CDR3 runs 18 residues. Per the germline V gene, CDR1 is SGHTA and CDR2 is FQGNSA. The CDR3 DNA sequence: TGTGCCAGCAGCTTAGCGCTACTCGCGGGGGGGGGCGGGGATGAGCAGTTCTTC. This encodes CASSLALLAGGGGDEQFF.

The chain uses TRBV20-1 and TRBJ1-2, with unresolved D. Germline CDR1 is DFQATT and CDR2 is SNEGSKA (reference sequence). Trimming shortened V by 3 bases and J by 14 bases, and 16 bases separated the two germline ends. This CDR3 has 11 residues. The DNA of the CDR3 is TGCAGTGCTAGGGGCAGCCGGGGATCTACCTTC. Translation: CSARGSRGSTF.

The chain links TRBV7-9 to TRBJ1-5; D is uncertain. Germline CDR1 reads SEHNR; CDR2 reads FQNEAQ (reference sequence). Deletions cut 2 bases from V and 5 bases from J, with 7 bases between. This CDR3 is built from 13 residues. As DNA, the CDR3 is TGTGCCAGCAGCTTATTTGTCGATCAGCCCCAGCATTTT. Encoded protein: CASSLFVDQPQHF.

V is TRBV2 and J is TRBJ1-1; tentative D call: TRBD1 (6 bases). The CDR3 is 14 amino acids. Germline lookup yields CDR1 SNHLY and CDR2 FYNNEI. V gave up 3 bases and J gave up 11 bases, with 19 bases separating them. In nucleotides, the CDR3 is TGTGCCAGCAGTGATTCTGTGGGACAACTTGGGGCTTTCTTT. Encoded protein: CASSDSVGQLGAFF.

Ten or more counts support this clonotype. The chain combines TRBV7-2 with TRBJ2-2; 9 bases are a match to TRBD2. The V and J ends lost 6 bases and 8 bases, in that order; junction bases with no gene match: 16. Germline V gene sequence: CDR1 SGHTA, CDR2 FQGNSA. The CDR3 is 17 amino acids. CDR3 protein: CASRRMPGLASPGELFF. The CDR3 coding sequence is TGTGCCAGCAGACGAATGCCGGGACTAGCAAGTCCGGGGGAGCTGTTTTTT.

This clonotype has at least ten counts. This sequence joins TRBV19 and TRBJ1-3, with unresolved D. This CDR3 spans 16 amino acids. V was pared by 4 bases and J by 0 bases, with 13 bases between. Germline lookup yields CDR1 LNHDA and CDR2 SQIVND (reference sequence). CDR3 loop: CASSTSGRHSGNTIYF. In DNA, the CDR3 is TGTGCCAGTAGTACCTCTGGCAGGCACTCTGGAAACACCATATATTTT. The full variable domain, completed using reference TRBV19 and TRBJ1-3, is DGGITQSPKYLFRKEGQNVTLSCEQNLNHDAMYWYRQDPGQGLRLIYYSQIVNDFQKGDIAEGYSVSREKKESFPLTVTSAQKNPTAFYLCASSTSGRHSGNTIYFGEGSWLTVV.

V gene TRBV20-1 combines with J gene TRBJ2-5; 9 nucleotides match TRBD2. Trimming at V came to 5 bases and at J to 4 bases, leaving 5 bases not matched to a gene. The V gene's germline CDR1 is DFQATT and CDR2 SNEGSKA (reference sequence). The CDR3 covers 13 residues. For the CDR3, the DNA is TGCAGTGCTTTGGGACTAGCACTAGAGACCCAGTACTTC. Protein: CSALGLALETQYF.